Shown below are 10 T cell receptor beta chains from a single sample sequenced in a study of Graves' ophthalmopathy and Graves' hyperthyroidism. Amplification targeted the TCR beta CDR3 regions, with RNA transcripts as the source material. Second-round multiplex PCR came after a first-round RT-PCR that employed HTBI primers. A single record per CDR3 protein comes from TCRdb applying MiXCR to the multiplex PCR reads. The table includes hundreds of thousands of distinct CDR3 sequences, 20% to 25% detected once. The source material was peripheral blood. These receptors were obtained from a woman aged 18-30 years with stable Graves' hyperthyroidism.

In this sample, this clonotype turned up many times. This CDR3 is CASSVEGVEEGATNQPQHF. In DNA, the CDR3 is TGTGCCAGCAGCGTAGAAGGGGTCGAGGAGGGAGCGACCAATCAGCCCCAGCATTTT. The chain couples TRBV9 to TRBJ1-5; the D gene is possibly TRBD1 (5 bases). Trimming shortened V by 0 bases and J by 3 bases, and 22 bases separated the two germline ends. Germline V lookup: CDR1 SGDLS, CDR2 YYNGEE. CDR3 length: 19 amino acids.

This clonotype has only a few counts. The chain carries TRBV28 and TRBJ2-7, with TRBD1 identical over 7 bases. This CDR3 is built from 16 residues. The trim removed 6 bases at V and 2 bases at J, leaving 13 bases unmatched. Germline V gene lookup returns CDR1 MDHEN and CDR2 SYDVKM. CDR3 DNA sequence: TGTGCCAGCAGAACATTTACGGACAGGAGCCCCTACGAGCAGTACTTC. Its translation is CASRTFTDRSPYEQYF.

With respect to this clonotype: A much bigger clone sits one base away, suggesting this may be a read error. The chain has TRBV10-3 and TRBJ1-1; 7 bases align to TRBD1. This CDR3 has 14 amino acids. Germline lookup yields CDR1 ENHRY and CDR2 SYGVKD. This CDR3 reads CATLRTGLGTESFF. CDR3 nucleotide sequence: TGTGCCACCCTCCGGACAGGTCTTGGGACTGAATCTTTCTTT.

This chain uses TRBV15 with TRBJ2-5; possible D gene TRBD2, 5 bases. The CDR3 has 16 residues. Looked up from germline, CDR1 is LNHNV and CDR2 is YYDKDF (reference sequence). Trimming removed 2 bases from V and 4 bases from J, with 17 bases in between. The CDR3 protein is CATSRSRGGLAETQYF. CDR3 in DNA: TGTGCCACCAGCAGAAGTCGCGGAGGATTAGCAGAGACCCAGTACTTC.

This clonotype was detected many times. This chain connects TRBV11-1 to TRBJ2-2; D is perhaps TRBD2 (6 bases). The V end lost 5 bases, the J end lost 6 bases, and 7 bases lay between the germline ends. Germline V CDR1 and CDR2: SGHAT, FQDESV (reference sequence). This CDR3 spans 12 amino acids. The CDR3 DNA is TGTGCCAGCAGCAGACTAGCCGGGGAGCTGTTTTTT. It yields the protein CASSRLAGELFF.

The rearrangement links TRBV6-5 to TRBJ2-5, with D perhaps TRBD2 (6 bases). The CDR3 is 15 amino acids. Germline lookup yields CDR1 MNHEY and CDR2 SVGAGI. Trimming pared 0 bases from V and 6 bases from J, leaving 14 bases between. This CDR3 reads CASSYSSSGVQTQYF. The CDR3 bases are TGTGCCAGCAGTTACTCCAGTTCGGGGGTACAGACCCAGTACTTC.

This clonotype has a count of ten or more. The gene calls are TRBV12-5 and TRBJ2-5, with unresolved D. V lost 4 bases, J lost 1 base, and 7 bases lay in between. This CDR3 comprises 13 residues. Germline V CDR1 and CDR2: LGHNT, FRNRAP. The CDR3 region has the DNA TGTGCTAGTGGTTGGACGTCCCAAGAGACCCAGTACTTC. Protein product: CASGWTSQETQYF. The complete variable domain, with remaining parts taken from reference TRBV12-5 and TRBJ2-5, reads DARVTQTPRHKVTEMGQEVTMRCQPILGHNTVFWYRQTMMQGLELLAYFRNRAPLDDSGMPKDRFSAEMPDATLATLKIQPSEPRDSAVYFCASGWTSQETQYFGPGTRLLVL.

Concerning this clonotype itself: Because the CDR3 is missing its conserved closing phenylalanine or tryptophan, this is likely a read error. The chain combines TRBV20-1 with TRBJ2-5; D remains ambiguous. CDR3 size: 14 residues. CDR1 and CDR2 from the germline V gene are DFQATT and SNEGSKA (reference sequence). Here the CDR3 DNA reads TGCAGTGCTAGAGATCGTCGCGGCCAAGGGACCCAGTACCTC. Translated, it gives CSARDRRGQGTQYL.

This chain uses TRBV6-2 or TRBV6-3 with TRBJ1-1, with D perhaps matching TRBD1 (5 bases). The CDR3 extends over 16 amino acids. The ends were cut back, 7 bases at V and 1 base at J, with 19 bases in the middle. Germline V gene data show CDR1 as MNHEY and CDR2 as SVGEGT. In nucleotides, the CDR3 is TGTGCCAGCACCGATCTTCCCCATACAGGGAACACTGAAGCTTTCTTT. Its protein product is CASTDLPHTGNTEAFF.

By sample fraction, this clonotype is medium-sized. The V call is TRBV20-1, the J call TRBJ2-7, with D possibly matching TRBD2 (5 bases). The germline V gene encodes CDR1 DFQATT and CDR2 SNEGSKA (reference sequence). This CDR3 has 14 amino acids. Trimming removed 6 bases from V and 5 bases from J, with 20 bases in between. In nucleotides, the CDR3 is TGCAGTGCGCCCGCACCTCTGGGTAGCGACGAGCAGTACTTC. As protein: CSAPAPLGSDEQYF.